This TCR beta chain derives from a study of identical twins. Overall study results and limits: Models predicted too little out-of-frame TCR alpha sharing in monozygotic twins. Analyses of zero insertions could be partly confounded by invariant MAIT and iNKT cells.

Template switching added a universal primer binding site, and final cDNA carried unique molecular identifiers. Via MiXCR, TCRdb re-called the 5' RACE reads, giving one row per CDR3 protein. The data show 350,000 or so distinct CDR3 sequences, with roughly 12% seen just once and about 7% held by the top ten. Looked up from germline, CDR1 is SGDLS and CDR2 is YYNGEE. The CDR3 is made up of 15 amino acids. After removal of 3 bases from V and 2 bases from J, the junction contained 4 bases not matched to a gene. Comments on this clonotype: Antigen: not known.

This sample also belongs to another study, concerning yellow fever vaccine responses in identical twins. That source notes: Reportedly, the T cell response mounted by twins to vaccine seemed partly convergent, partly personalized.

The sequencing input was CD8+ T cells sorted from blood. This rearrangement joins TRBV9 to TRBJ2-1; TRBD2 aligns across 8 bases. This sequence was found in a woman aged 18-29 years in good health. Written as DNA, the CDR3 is TGTGCCAGCAGCGCCTATAGCGGGACCTACAATGAGCAGTTCTTC. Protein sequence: CASSAYSGTYNEQFF.